This T cell receptor beta chain derives from a study of shared clonotypes between healthy human individuals. The CDR3 is 14 residues long. Germline V CDR1 and CDR2: SGHTA, FQGNSA. With V trimmed by 6 bases and J by 2 bases, 7 bases remained unmatched. The data were produced by immunoSEQ multiplex PCR, yet TCRdb's version contains in-frame clones alone and is incomplete. The sample gives nearly 2 million clones, approximately 94% of which show up once; more than 0.9% is in the top ten. Only CD45RO-negative cells positively selected for CCR7 counted as naive CD8 cells, so terminally differentiated effector memory CD45RA+ cells were excluded.

The sequenced sample consisted of naive CD8+ T cells sorted from blood. The sequence was obtained from a young man in good health. The gene calls are TRBV7-2 and TRBJ2-7; 7 bases fit TRBD2. CDR3 DNA: TGTGCCAGCAGTCCTGGGGCGGGAGCCTACGAGCAGTACTTC. It is translated as CASSPGAGAYEQYF.